The following is a TCR beta chain sequence with its context. The antigen remains unidentified. A much larger clone lies a single base off, so this may be a read error. Germline CDR1 reads SGHRS; CDR2 reads YFSETQ. The CDR3 loop spans 15 amino acids. Trimming shortened V by 1 base and J by 4 bases, and 13 bases separated the two germline ends. The sample belongs to a study of T cells in Graves' hyperthyroidism and ophthalmopathy. General observations from the study: Ophthalmopathy, as predicted by the model, came a median roughly 6.5 months after the prediction.

TCR beta CDR3 sequences were amplified from RNA transcripts. Researchers ran a first-round RT-PCR on the TCR CDR3 using the HTBI primer set. TCRdb redid the calling of the multiplex PCR reads with MiXCR, one entry per CDR3 protein. The table shows some 210,000 distinct CDR3 sequences, with roughly 15% occurring only once. This chain joins TRBV5-1 and TRBJ2-3; no clear D gene. The specimen was blood. This TCR derives from a man aged 50 to 59 with Graves' hyperthyroidism. CDR3 amino acids: CASSLTPEAADTQYF. The DNA of the CDR3 is TGCGCCAGCAGCTTGACTCCAGAGGCTGCAGATACGCAGTATTTT.